Sequencing of this TCR beta chain was carried out in a study of T cells in Graves' hyperthyroidism and ophthalmopathy (dated by TCRdb to between 2018 and 2021). For the study in its entirety: Peripheral blood was collected at initial diagnosis, before any treatment. Whether ophthalmopathy could be predicted prospectively was tested in an independent validation cohort made up of about 20 hyperthyroidism patients plus 17 patients who later progressed to ophthalmopathy. For training and testing, the approximately 97 patients in the discovery cohort were randomly divided in a 7:3 ratio. A discovery cohort of fewer than 110 patients, roughly 45 with Graves' ophthalmopathy and over 55 with stable Graves' hyperthyroidism, was used to find distinguishing TCR V-J signatures. Thyroid tissue and blood T-cell repertoires from about six Graves' hyperthyroidism patients were also compared in the study. After blood sampling, hyperthyroidism patients were treated with methimazole at a starting dose of 30 mg daily, and ophthalmopathy patients were treated with high-dose intravenous methylprednisolone. According to the paper, TCR Vbeta CDR3 sequencing was carried out on 135 peripheral blood samples, which came from under 50 ophthalmopathy, roughly 75 hyperthyroidism and about 17 progressor patients. The paper as a whole reports these results and caveats: In validation, the model predicted progression to ophthalmopathy a median of around 6.5 months before onset, with roughly 68% sensitivity and roughly 77% specificity. No statistical method was used to set the sample size in advance, and investigators knew the group allocation. Blood samples also contained most of the expanded thyroid clonotypes (frequency above 0.001), which suggests that blood repertoires may reflect thyroid immune responses. Ophthalmopathy was separated from stable hyperthyroidism by a 13 V-J signature model, with 87.88% sensitivity and around 81% specificity obtained in cross-validation and 80%/75% obtained in testing.

Moderately to severely active disease, a Clinical Activity Score of at least 3, a NOSPECS grade of at least 4, and a duration under 3 months were present in ophthalmopathy patients. Any patient with an uncontrolled infection, another autoimmune disease, pregnancy or lactation was excluded. Diagnoses were established on the basis of clinical symptoms, serum thyroxine and TRAb, thyroid ultrasound, and orbital computed tomography. PBMCs were separated from 7.5 to 10 ml of fresh peripheral blood using Ficoll-Paque density gradient centrifugation. Trizol reagent was used to extract total RNA, and RNA quality was then checked on an Agilent 2100 Bioanalyzer. There are 13 amino acids in the CDR3, from cysteine to phenylalanine inclusive. The only DNA kept is the CDR3, 39 bases in frame from the first base. V drops 0 bases and J drops 9 bases, leaving 9 bases in between. The germline V gene specifies MNHEY as CDR1 and SVGEGT as CDR2.

TCR beta CDR3 regions were amplified from RNA transcripts. A first-round RT-PCR of the TCR CDR3 used the HTBI primer set with the Qiagen OneStep RT-PCR kit. The libraries were constructed in a second round of multiplex PCR and then size-selected and purified. Libraries were sequenced paired-end with 100 bp reads on an Illumina HiSeq2000. On the authors' methods: SOAPnuke was used to process the raw data, throwing out any read that contained adapters or uncalled bases, had a mean Phred below 15, or lacked an exact constant-primer or identifier match. High-quality paired reads were merged with COPE v1.2.5, and unique nucleotide sequences were defined as clonotypes. MiTCR v1.1 was used to align clonotypes to the IMGT TRBV, TRBD and TRBJ reference segments. The analysis included only V-J combinations with a frequency above 0.0001, which together covered approximately 99% of the repertoires. A TCS score was defined as the ratio of F50 (clonal expansion) to E x V (chaos), with BLOSUM62-based TCRdist applied between CDR3 peptides within each V-J. Welch's t-statistics and random forest reduced several hundred V-J features to roughly 13, which were used in a naive Bayes classifier (R e1071). Thyroid-blood repertoire similarity was quantified with the Morisita-Horn index. TCRdb ran its own pipeline on the public reads, namely fastp trimming at Q25 and MiXCR clone calling, and kept in-frame beta chains. CDR3 protein duplicates are merged, each entry listing the most common genes and DNA. None of the V and J calls come from the authors' own analysis; TCRdb made them. Here the sample has fewer than 650,000 distinct CDR3 sequences; under 15% occur a single time. Jointly, the top ten make up around 4.5% of the sample.

At least ten counts were recorded for this clonotype. There is no known antigen for this receptor. No qualities accompany the bases; no much larger clone lies one base away. In this chain, TRBV6-2 or TRBV6-3 is recombined with TRBJ2-4; perhaps TRBD1 is the D gene, with 5 bases matching. Sequencing used blood. This sequence originates from a woman aged 40-49 years with Graves' ophthalmopathy. DNA sequence: TGTGCCAGCAGTTACTCGGGGCCAGCCATTCAGTACTTC. Its translation is CASSYSGPAIQYF.